The 30 T cell receptor beta chains in this list originate from one sample, sequenced in a study of cytomegalovirus exposure and HLA in healthy donors. The PCR made use of 60 Vbeta and 13 Jbeta primers. The data were produced by immunoSEQ multiplex PCR, yet TCRdb's version contains in-frame clones alone and is incomplete. The table shows about 150,000 clones, with roughly 74% occurring only once. Sequencing was performed on PBMCs. These receptors were collected from a man younger than 35 in good health and CMV-seronegative.

The rearrangement joins TRBV19 to TRBJ1-4, with D perhaps matching TRBD1 (6 bases). Germline CDR1 reads LNHDA; CDR2 reads SQIVND (reference sequence). Trimming cost V 7 bases and J 8 bases, with 20 bases left between them. CDR3 length: 15 amino acids. CDR3 coding DNA: TGTGCCAGTAAATCGGAACAGGGCTTCAAGGAAAAACTGTTTTTT. Translated: CASKSEQGFKEKLFF.

The chain has TRBV18 and TRBJ2-2; tentatively, D is TRBD2 (5 bases). CDR3 size: 14 residues. Between the trimmed V and J ends, which lost 0 bases and 6 bases, there was a span of 8 bases. CDR1 KGHSH and CDR2 LQKENI come from the germline V gene. CDR3 sequence reads: CASSPPGSAGELFF. The CDR3 DNA follows: TGTGCCAGCTCACCACCAGGGAGCGCCGGGGAGCTGTTTTTT.

The chain links TRBV7-9 to TRBJ2-2, with TRBD2 matching over 11 bases. The CDR3 has 15 amino acids. After removal of 6 bases from V and 6 bases from J, the junction contained 6 bases not matched to a gene. The germline V gene has CDR1 SEHNR and CDR2 FQNEAQ (reference sequence). The CDR3 reads CASRLSGGAAGELFF. As DNA, the CDR3 is TGTGCCAGCAGACTTAGCGGGGGGGCAGCCGGGGAGCTGTTTTTT.

This chain joins TRBV18 and TRBJ2-5; D gene ambiguous. Looked up from germline, CDR1 is KGHSH and CDR2 is LQKENI. The CDR3 runs 15 residues. The V gene lost 2 bases and the J gene lost 2 bases, with 12 bases spanning the gap. CDR3 protein: CASSPITGEQETQYF. The CDR3 DNA is TGTGCCAGCTCACCAATTACTGGAGAGCAAGAGACCCAGTACTTC.

CDR3 bases: TGTGCCAGCAGTGAACGACTTCCCCCCAACAATGAGCAGTTCTTC. Translated, it gives CASSERLPPNNEQFF. The chain joins TRBV2 to TRBJ2-1; D gene unclear. CDR1 is SNHLY and CDR2 is FYNNEI in the germline V gene. The CDR3 is 15 residues long. V lost 2 bases to trimming and J lost 5 bases, with 13 bases between them.

The chain recombines TRBV19 with TRBJ1-2, with TRBD1 matching over 10 bases. After removal of 7 bases from V and 4 bases from J, the junction contained 9 bases not matched to a gene. Germline values: CDR1 LNHDA, CDR2 SQIVND (reference sequence). There are 15 residues in the CDR3. The CDR3 nucleotides are TGTGCCAGTACAGAGACAGGGGGCGTCGGCTATGGCTACACCTTC. It specifies CASTETGGVGYGYTF.

This clone was counted a few times. V is TRBV6-1 and J is TRBJ1-5; D is uncertain. This CDR3 has 13 residues. The V end lost 1 base, the J end lost 4 bases, and 5 bases lay between the germline ends. Germline CDR1 and CDR2: MNHNS and SASEGT. The CDR3 DNA reads as TGTGCCAGCAGTGAAGATCCGAATCAGCCCCAGCATTTT. This gives the protein CASSEDPNQPQHF.

This clone was seen just once. One end of the junction does not line up with germline, which may come from a read error. Within the sample, other DNA sequences also encode this same CDR3. CDR3 bases: TGTGCCAGCAGCCCTAGCGGGGGGGCCTTGGAGACTCAGTACTTC. It codes for CASSPSGGALETQYF. The rearrangement links TRBV9 to TRBJ2-5; 12 bases are shared with TRBD2. This CDR3 has 15 amino acids. Germline lookup yields CDR1 SGDLS and CDR2 YYNGEE.

CDR3 bases: TGTGCCAGCAGCTCCAGGGGTTGGAACACTGAAGCTTTCTTT. Amino acid sequence: CASSSRGWNTEAFF. The chain links TRBV5-6 to TRBJ1-1; a possible D gene is TRBD1 (6 bases). Germline V CDR1 and CDR2: SGHDT, YYEEEE. The CDR3 consists of 14 residues. The V and J ends lost 3 bases and 1 base respectively, with 10 bases between them.

The chain joins TRBV10-3 to TRBJ1-6, with D tentatively TRBD1 (6 bases). Germline loops: CDR1 ENHRY, CDR2 SYGVKD. V shed 6 bases and J shed 2 bases, with 8 bases lying between them. The CDR3 sequence is 14 residues long. The chain's CDR3 is CAIRTGTYNSPLHF. CDR3 coding DNA: TGTGCCATCAGAACAGGGACCTATAATTCACCCCTCCACTTT.

The chain combines TRBV12-5 with TRBJ1-5; D is undetermined. Germline V gene lookup returns CDR1 LGHNT and CDR2 FRNRAP. V was pared by 9 bases and J by 11 bases, with 11 bases between. The CDR3 is 10 amino acids. Here the CDR3 DNA reads TGTGCTAGCACCGAGTGGTCCCAGCATTTT. Its translation is CASTEWSQHF. Supplemented by reference TRBV12-5 and TRBJ1-5, the full variable domain reads DARVTQTPRHKVTEMGQEVTMRCQPILGHNTVFWYRQTMMQGLELLAYFRNRAPLDDSGMPKDRFSAEMPDATLATLKIQPSEPRDSAVYFCASTEWSQHFGDGTRLSIL.

This chain connects TRBV7-9 to TRBJ2-3; D is perhaps TRBD2 (5 bases). CDR3 size: 14 residues. V was cut by 1 base and J by 0 bases, with 5 bases left in between. Per the germline V gene, CDR1 is SEHNR and CDR2 is FQNEAQ (reference sequence). The CDR3 DNA reads as TGTGCCAGCAGCTTAGGGACTAGCACAGATACGCAGTATTTT. It yields the protein CASSLGTSTDTQYF. The full variable domain, with the rest looked up from reference TRBV7-9 and TRBJ2-3, is DTGVSQNPRHKITKRGQNVTFRCDPISEHNRLYWYRQTLGQGPEFLTYFQNEAQLEKSRLLSDRFSAERPKGSFSTLEIQRTEQGDSAMYLCASSLGTSTDTQYFGPGTRLTVL.

The chain carries TRBV28 and TRBJ2-3, with D maybe TRBD2 (6 bases). V gave up 4 bases and J gave up 2 bases, with 13 bases separating them. This CDR3 has 15 amino acids. The V gene's germline CDR1 is MDHEN and CDR2 SYDVKM. The CDR3 region has the DNA TGTGCCAGCAGTTCGGTCGTGGGACTCACAGATACGCAGTATTTT. It yields the protein CASSSVVGLTDTQYF.

J is TRBJ1-6 and V is TRBV5-1; D is undetermined. V was shortened by 5 bases and J by 0 bases, with 18 bases between the two germline ends. Germline CDR1 is SGHRS and CDR2 is YFSETQ. The CDR3 runs to 18 residues. CDR3 sequence: CASRPVGGPSSYNSPLHF. CDR3 nucleotides: TGCGCCAGCAGACCTGTGGGAGGGCCGAGCTCCTATAATTCACCCCTCCACTTT.

The sample holds a few counts of this clone. The chain is built from TRBV7-2 and TRBJ1-1, with 9 bases aligning to TRBD1. Germline V CDR1 and CDR2: SGHTA, FQGNSA. V gave up 5 bases and J gave up 9 bases; unmatched junction bases: 7. The CDR3 is made up of 13 amino acids. This CDR3 is CASSPQGARKAFF. The CDR3 DNA follows: TGTGCCAGCAGCCCACAGGGGGCGCGGAAAGCTTTCTTT.

For the CDR3, the DNA is TGTGCCAGCAACCGACTCCCAAACACCGGGGAGCTGTTTTTT. Protein: CASNRLPNTGELFF. V gene TRBV6-1 combines with J gene TRBJ2-2; D is unresolved. This CDR3 is 14 amino acids long. The V gene lost 7 bases and the J gene lost 2 bases, with 11 bases spanning the gap. Germline V gene lookup returns CDR1 MNHNS and CDR2 SASEGT.

The rearrangement links TRBV9 to TRBJ2-1, with 16 bases fitting TRBD2. The CDR3 spans 17 residues. The V gene's germline CDR1 is SGDLS and CDR2 YYNGEE. The trim removed 4 bases at V and 2 bases at J, leaving 3 bases unmatched. This CDR3 reads CASSIGTSGGAYNEQFF. The DNA for the CDR3 is TGTGCCAGCAGCATCGGGACTAGCGGGGGGGCCTACAATGAGCAGTTCTTC.

V is TRBV5-6 and J is TRBJ2-7, with D tentatively TRBD1 (5 bases). V lost 0 bases and J lost 6, with 13 bases in between. Germline-derived CDR1 and CDR2 are SGHDT and YYEEEE. This CDR3 contains 14 residues. CDR3 protein: CASSLEWAGLEQYV. CDR3 DNA: TGTGCCAGCAGCTTGGAATGGGCAGGGCTCGAGCAGTACGTC.

The V call is TRBV27, the J call TRBJ1-5; no clear D gene. Trimming cost V 5 bases and J 2 bases, with 13 bases left between them. Germline assignment: CDR1 MNHEY and CDR2 SMNVEV (reference sequence). The CDR3 length is 15 residues. The CDR3 DNA sequence: TGTGCCAGCAGTCGTGAGCCATTGGGCAATCAGCCCCAGCATTTT. Its translation: CASSREPLGNQPQHF.

This chain links TRBV27 with TRBJ2-3; 12 nucleotides match TRBD2. Trimming took 1 base from V and 0 from J; bases not matched to a gene: 5. Germline loops: CDR1 MNHEY, CDR2 SMNVEV (reference sequence). The CDR3 extends over 18 amino acids. The chain's CDR3 is CASSLWASGGESTDTQYF. The CDR3, as DNA: TGTGCCAGCAGTTTATGGGCTAGCGGGGGGGAGAGCACAGATACGCAGTATTTT.

The rearrangement uses TRBV27 and TRBJ1-6, with D perhaps TRBD1 (6 bases). The CDR3 covers 15 residues. Per germline, CDR1 MNHEY and CDR2 SMNVEV (reference sequence). V lost 4 bases and J lost 6, with 13 bases in between. CDR3 in DNA: TGTGCCAGCAGTTCGTCAGGGGCCATTAATTCACCCCTCCACTTT. Translated, it gives CASSSSGAINSPLHF.

The chain has TRBV11-2 and TRBJ2-3; TRBD2 agrees at 8 bases. The germline CDR1 and CDR2 sequences are SGHAT and FQNNGV. This CDR3 is 13 amino acids long. J gave up 5 bases and V 4 bases, and 2 bases lay outside the gene matches. The CDR3 sequence is CASSSRGGDTQYF. The CDR3, as DNA: TGTGCCAGCAGCTCCCGGGGGGGAGATACGCAGTATTTT.

This clone was recorded a few times. The chain employs TRBV30 and TRBJ2-1, with D tentatively TRBD2 (6 bases). With 7 bases removed from V and 8 bases from J, the gap between germline ends came to 15 bases. This CDR3 spans 12 amino acids. CDR1 is GTSNPN, CDR2 SVGIG, per germline (reference sequence). The CDR3 is CAFEGGPDEQFF. Written as DNA, the CDR3 is TGTGCCTTTGAGGGAGGACCTGATGAGCAGTTCTTC.

The gene calls are TRBV29-1 and TRBJ2-3; D unclear. Germline lookup yields CDR1 SQVTM and CDR2 ANQGSEA. The CDR3 extends over 13 amino acids. Trimming shortened V by 1 base and J by 4 bases, and 9 bases separated the two germline ends. The CDR3 DNA sequence: TGCAGCGTTGAAGGCTTAGAGGCAGATACGCAGTATTTT. Its translation is CSVEGLEADTQYF.

The chain employs TRBV5-1 and TRBJ2-6; no definite D call. This CDR3 comprises 15 residues. Germline values: CDR1 SGHRS, CDR2 YFSETQ. Trimming stripped 4 bases from V and 0 bases from J, with 8 bases between. The CDR3 loop reads CASSIESSGANVLTF. In DNA form, the CDR3 reads TGCGCCAGCAGCATAGAAAGCTCTGGGGCCAACGTCCTGACTTTC.

V is TRBV19 and J is TRBJ2-7, with 11 bases lining up with TRBD2. The CDR3 sequence is 17 residues long. Germline CDR1 and CDR2: LNHDA and SQIVND (reference sequence). The J segment lost 2 bases and the V segment lost 0 bases, leaving 6 bases of the junction unmatched. CDR3 residues: CASSIDRLAGTPYEQYF. Here the CDR3 DNA reads TGTGCCAGTAGTATAGATCGACTAGCGGGGACACCCTACGAGCAGTACTTC. The full variable domain, completed using reference TRBV19 and TRBJ2-7, is DGGITQSPKYLFRKEGQNVTLSCEQNLNHDAMYWYRQDPGQGLRLIYYSQIVNDFQKGDIAEGYSVSREKKESFPLTVTSAQKNPTAFYLCASSIDRLAGTPYEQYFGPGTRLTVT.

This sequence joins TRBV4-1 and TRBJ2-1; TRBD2 matches at 12 bases. Germline-derived CDR1 and CDR2 are MGHRA and YSYEKL. Germline trimming cut 4 bases from V and 5 bases from J; bases unmatched to any gene: 6. The CDR3 loop spans 16 amino acids. The DNA for the CDR3 is TGCGCCAGCAGCCCTCGACTAGCGGGGGCGAACAATGAGCAGTTCTTC. This codes for CASSPRLAGANNEQFF.

The chain joins TRBV7-6 to TRBJ2-1; TRBD2 matches 8 bases. Per the germline V gene, CDR1 is SGHVS and CDR2 is FNYEAQ. The CDR3 runs 17 residues. The V and J ends lost 5 bases and 10 bases, in that order; junction bases with no gene match: 19. The CDR3 coding sequence is TGTGCCAGCAGCAACCAGATAGCGGGGAAAGGGACCGGAGAGCAGTTCTTC. Its translation: CASSNQIAGKGTGEQFF.

The CDR3 reads CASSLAGGYTDTQYF. The CDR3 region has the DNA TGTGCCAGCAGCTTAGCGGGGGGGTACACAGATACGCAGTATTTT. The chain uses TRBV7-8 and TRBJ2-3, with 7 bases matching TRBD2. The CDR3 has 15 residues. Unmatched junction bases numbered 2, after V lost 0 bases and J lost 2 bases. Germline V gene sequence: CDR1 SGHVS, CDR2 FQNEAQ.

This chain joins TRBV28 and TRBJ2-1; 7 nucleotides align to TRBD2. Germline trimming cut 4 bases from V and 3 bases from J; bases unmatched to any gene: 3. Germline V gene data show CDR1 as MDHEN and CDR2 as SYDVKM. The CDR3 extends over 14 amino acids. CDR3 DNA sequence: TGTGCCAGCAGTTCACTAGCGTACTACAATGAGCAGTTCTTC. This gives the protein CASSSLAYYNEQFF.